The rows below give T cell receptor beta chains drawn from one sample of a study of TIL therapy for anti-PD-1-resistant metastatic lung cancer. Repertoires were generated with immunoSEQ multiplex PCR, while TCRdb's copy carries only in-frame clones and drops some. This table has 50,000 to 70,000 clones, over 75% appearing once. The sample consisted of blood, taken at baseline. The receptors shown here come from a person between 25 and 80 years old with non-small cell lung cancer. Both conserved end residues are part of each CDR3. D genes are given only for firm matches. Only part of the rows carry a size: once, few, many, or a class if the clone is expanded.

size: .
D: .
V: TRBV24-1
J: TRBJ1-1
CDR3: CATSDTRQREAFF
DNA: TGTGCCACCAGTGACACGCGACAGAGGGAAGCTTTCTTT

size: once
D: TRBD2
V: TRBV7-8
J: TRBJ2-5
CDR3: CASSFVAGETQYF
DNA: TGTGCCAGCAGCTTTGTAGCGGGGGAGACCCAGTACTTC

size: .
D: .
V: TRBV5-8
J: TRBJ2-5
CDR3: CASSFGTVGETQYF
DNA: TGTGCCAGCAGTTTCGGCACAGTGGGGGAGACCCAGTACTTC

size: .
D: .
V: TRBV30
J: TRBJ2-1
CDR3: CAWWDWAATEQFF
DNA: TGTGCCTGGTGGGACTGGGCGGCTACTGAGCAGTTCTTC

size: once
D: .
V: TRBV6-2/TRBV6-3
J: TRBJ2-1
CDR3: CASSDPRGTHEQFF
DNA: TGTGCCAGCAGCGATCCCCGGGGTACACATGAGCAGTTCTTC

size: .
D: TRBD1
V: TRBV30
J: TRBJ2-1
CDR3: CAGDRARGQFF
DNA: TGTGCCGGGGACAGGGCCCGCGGGCAGTTCTTC

size: .
D: .
V: TRBV4-3
J: TRBJ2-1
CDR3: CASSQDTHVTEQFF
DNA: TGCGCCAGCAGCCAAGATACCCATGTCACTGAGCAGTTCTTC

size: .
D: .
V: TRBV24-1
J: TRBJ1-1
CDR3: CATSDSRAPGVAFF
DNA: TGTGCCACCAGTGATAGCAGGGCTCCGGGGGTAGCTTTCTTT

size: .
D: .
V: TRBV11-2
J: TRBJ2-1
CDR3: CASTTGDIGGEQFF
DNA: TGTGCCAGCACGACAGGCGACATTGGAGGTGAGCAGTTCTTC

size: .
D: .
V: TRBV7-3
J: TRBJ1-6
CDR3: CASSPQNNSPLHF
DNA: TGTGCCAGCAGCCCTCAAAATAATTCACCCCTCCACTTT

size: .
D: .
V: TRBV29-1
J: TRBJ1-1
CDR3: CSVAMGDGLNTEAFF
DNA: TGCAGCGTTGCGATGGGCGACGGACTGAACACTGAAGCTTTCTTT